Presented here are 20 T cell receptor beta chains from one specimen sequenced in a study of blood T cell repertoires in COVID-19. The protocol was immunoSEQ multiplex PCR, while the TCRdb copy is restricted to in-frame clones and leaves out a portion. The sample holds some 260,000 clones, around 90% seen once. Material: peripheral blood. These receptors were obtained from a woman in her twenties or thirties with acute or convalescent COVID-19.

This chain joins TRBV6-2 or TRBV6-3 and TRBJ2-1, with 9 bases identical to TRBD1. CDR3 length: 17 residues. Trimming cost V 2 bases and J 2 bases; bases outside gene matches: 7. Germline V gene lookup returns CDR1 MNHEY and CDR2 SVGEGT. In DNA form, the CDR3 reads TGTGCCAGCAGTTACCGGACGGGACAGGGACCCTACAATGAGCAGTTCTTC. It codes for CASSYRTGQGPYNEQFF.

This chain connects TRBV12-3 or TRBV12-4 to TRBJ1-2; perhaps TRBD1 as D (5 bases). V gave up 6 bases and J gave up 4 bases, with 12 bases separating them. CDR3 length: 13 amino acids. The CDR3 protein is CASSKTAFYGYTF. CDR3 in DNA: TGTGCCAGCAGCAAGACAGCTTTCTATGGCTACACCTTC.

This clone was detected only once. The chain combines TRBV9 with TRBJ2-1, with 8 bases lining up with TRBD1. After removal of 3 bases from V and 1 base from J, the junction contained 6 bases not matched to a gene. This CDR3 region has 16 residues. CDR1 and CDR2 (germline): SGDLS, YYNGEE. In DNA form, the CDR3 reads TGTGCCAGCAGCGCGGGTGACAGGGGATCCTACAATGAGCAGTTCTTC. Amino acid sequence: CASSAGDRGSYNEQFF. Filled out from reference TRBV9 and TRBJ2-1, the complete variable domain reads DSGVTQTPKHLITATGQRVTLRCSPRSGDLSVYWYQQSLDQGLQFLIQYYNGEERAKGNILERFSAQQFPDLHSELNLSSLELGDSALYFCASSAGDRGSYNEQFFGPGTRLTVL.

The genes are TRBV7-2 and TRBJ2-2; 7 bases align to TRBD2. Germline CDR1 and CDR2: SGHTA and FQGNSA. The V and J ends lost 5 bases and 3 bases, in that order; junction bases with no gene match: 6. The length of the CDR3 is 15 residues. Here the CDR3 reads CASSQVAGDTGELFF. For the CDR3, the DNA is TGTGCCAGCAGCCAAGTTGCGGGGGACACCGGGGAGCTGTTTTTT.

The CDR3 DNA sequence: TGTGCCAGCAGCTTTTCTAACTCCTACAATGAGCAGTTCTTC. Its translation is CASSFSNSYNEQFF. The gene calls are TRBV7-2 and TRBJ2-1; D unclear. The CDR3 runs 14 residues. CDR1 and CDR2 (germline): SGHTA, FQGNSA. Trimming left V 3 bases short and J 0 bases short, with 6 bases between.

The J gene is TRBJ2-4, the V gene TRBV27, with D possibly TRBD1 on 6 matching bases. V lost 7 bases, J lost 0 bases, and 10 bases lay in between. Germline V gene lookup returns CDR1 MNHEY and CDR2 SMNVEV (reference sequence). There are 14 residues in the CDR3. The CDR3 here is CASIGGPAKNIQYF. The CDR3 DNA is TGTGCCAGCATAGGGGGACCAGCCAAAAACATTCAGTACTTC.

This clone appeared once. The rearrangement uses TRBV7-9 and TRBJ1-2, with D tentatively TRBD1 (6 bases). The CDR3 totals 14 residues. Germline V gives CDR1 SEHNR, CDR2 FQNEAQ (reference sequence). The V and J ends lost 5 bases and 6 bases respectively, with 16 bases between them. The CDR3, as DNA: TGTGCCAGCAGCGGAGGACAGAATCGAGATGGCTACACCTTC. This sequence encodes CASSGGQNRDGYTF.

The chain has TRBV5-1 and TRBJ2-2, with 7 bases fitting TRBD1. Germline V gives CDR1 SGHRS, CDR2 YFSETQ. This CDR3 has 14 amino acids. The junction had 3 bases not matched to a gene; V was cut back by 4 bases and J by 3 bases. The CDR3 DNA sequence: TGCGCCAGCAGCCCAACAGGGGACACCGGGGAGCTGTTTTTT. Amino acids: CASSPTGDTGELFF.

The chain carries TRBV5-1 and TRBJ1-3; no clear D gene. Germline CDR1 SGHRS, CDR2 YFSETQ. The CDR3 loop spans 11 amino acids. The V gene lost 2 bases and the J gene lost 7 bases, with 4 bases spanning the gap. The CDR3 sequence is CASSLLNTIYF. Here the CDR3 DNA reads TGCGCCAGCAGCTTACTCAACACCATATATTTT. Full variable domain (remainder filled in from reference TRBV5-1 and TRBJ1-3): KAGVTQTPRYLIKTRGQQVTLSCSPISGHRSVSWYQQTPGQGLQFLFEYFSETQRNKGNFPGRFSGRQFSNSRSEMNVSTLELGDSALYLCASSLLNTIYFGEGSWLTVV.

The chain links TRBV10-3 to TRBJ2-7; 9 bases fit TRBD1. V shed 3 bases, J shed 2 bases, and the junction held 5 bases outside the gene matches. CDR1 and CDR2 (germline): ENHRY, SYGVKD. The CDR3 totals 15 residues. The CDR3 region is CAISDRDRATYEQYF. The DNA of the CDR3 is TGTGCCATCAGTGATCGGGACAGGGCGACCTACGAGCAGTACTTC.

This chain links TRBV30 with TRBJ1-3; a possible D gene is TRBD1 (6 bases). Trimming cost V 3 bases and J 0 bases, with 12 bases left between them. Germline CDR1 reads GTSNPN; CDR2 reads SVGIG (reference sequence). The CDR3 sequence is 15 residues long. The CDR3 DNA reads as TGTGCCTGGAGCCGGACAGCGAACTCTGGAAACACCATATATTTT. Translated, it gives CAWSRTANSGNTIYF.

Here the CDR3 reads CASSFAGGGYQPQHF. In DNA form, the CDR3 reads TGTGCCAGTAGCTTTGCGGGGGGCGGTTATCAGCCCCAGCATTTT. V and J are TRBV19 and TRBJ1-5, with D tentatively TRBD1 (6 bases). Trimming removed 6 bases from V and 5 bases from J, with 17 bases in between. Germline CDR1 reads LNHDA; CDR2 reads SQIVND (reference sequence). The CDR3 length is 15 residues.

The V and J genes are TRBV7-9 and TRBJ2-1; no reliable D call. The germline CDR1 and CDR2 sequences are SEHNR and FQNEAQ (reference sequence). The CDR3 is 13 amino acids. V was shortened by 3 bases and J by 9 bases, with 12 bases between the two germline ends. The CDR3 loop reads CASSFVSGREQFF. The CDR3 nucleotides read TGTGCCAGCAGCTTTGTCTCGGGTCGTGAGCAGTTCTTC.

This chain uses TRBV24-1 with TRBJ2-3, with 9 positions matching TRBD1. Germline assignment: CDR1 KGHDR and CDR2 SFDVKD. Unmatched junction bases numbered 3, after V lost 3 bases and J lost 3 bases. The CDR3 is 15 residues long. The CDR3 region is CATSDTGQGTDTQYF. The CDR3 nucleotides read TGTGCCACCAGTGATACAGGACAGGGGACAGATACGCAGTATTTT.

The chain employs TRBV7-6 and TRBJ2-3; 9 nucleotides match TRBD2. The V gene's germline CDR1 is SGHVS and CDR2 FNYEAQ. The length of the CDR3 is 17 residues. The trim removed 1 base at V and 0 bases at J, leaving 5 bases unmatched. The DNA for the CDR3 is TGTGCCAGCAGCTTAGGGGCGGGAGGGACTAGCACAGATACGCAGTATTTT. Residues: CASSLGAGGTSTDTQYF.

V gene TRBV2 combines with J gene TRBJ2-4, with a possible D match to TRBD1 (5 bases). There are 16 residues in the CDR3. Trimming took 3 bases from V and 5 from J, leaving 17 bases between them. Germline values: CDR1 SNHLY, CDR2 FYNNEI. For the CDR3, the DNA is TGTGCCAGCAGTGAGAGTCCCTCCAGGGTCCAAAACATTCAGTACTTC. This gives the protein CASSESPSRVQNIQYF. Based on the CDR3 plus reference TRBV2 and TRBJ2-4, the full variable domain is EPEVTQTPSHQVTQMGQEVILRCVPISNHLYFYWYRQILGQKVEFLVSFYNNEISEKSEIFDDQFSVERPDGSNFTLKIRSTKLEDSAMYFCASSESPSRVQNIQYFGAGTRLSVL.

This chain links TRBV4-3 with TRBJ2-1, with 7 bases fitting TRBD1. CDR3 size: 16 residues. The V and J ends lost 1 base and 0 bases, in that order; junction bases with no gene match: 3. CDR1 and CDR2 from the germline V gene are LGHNA and YSLEER. The CDR3 nucleotides read TGCGCCAGCAGCCAAGTTCAGGGGGACTCCTACAATGAGCAGTTCTTC. It yields the protein CASSQVQGDSYNEQFF.

This chain joins TRBV30 and TRBJ1-5; the D is unclear. Per germline, CDR1 GTSNPN and CDR2 SVGIG (reference sequence). V was cut by 0 bases and J by 7 bases, with 16 bases left in between. The CDR3 covers 15 residues. The CDR3 DNA sequence: TGTGCCTGGAGTGTGCGGAGACGGTCCGGGCAGCCCCAGCATTTT. Translating it yields CAWSVRRRSGQPQHF. Complete variable domain (other parts from reference TRBV30 and TRBJ1-5): SQTIHQWPATLVQPVGSPLSLECTVEGTSNPNLYWYRQAAGRGLQLLFYSVGIGQISSEVPQNLSASRPQDRQFILSSKKLLLSDSGFYLCAWSVRRRSGQPQHFGDGTRLSIL.

This clone has only a few counts. This rearrangement joins TRBV19 to TRBJ1-2; 8 nucleotides match TRBD1. The CDR3 totals 17 residues. Germline CDR1 and CDR2: LNHDA and SQIVND (reference sequence). V shed 6 bases and J 2 bases; nucleotides not matched to a gene: 14. CDR3 loop: CASRPTRGQGANYGYTF. CDR3 bases: TGTGCCAGTAGACCCACGAGGGGGCAGGGGGCGAACTATGGCTACACCTTC. Full variable domain (remainder filled in from reference TRBV19 and TRBJ1-2): DGGITQSPKYLFRKEGQNVTLSCEQNLNHDAMYWYRQDPGQGLRLIYYSQIVNDFQKGDIAEGYSVSREKKESFPLTVTSAQKNPTAFYLCASRPTRGQGANYGYTFGSGTRLTVV.

The chain employs TRBV18 and TRBJ2-3; D is perhaps TRBD2 (5 bases). The CDR3 covers 14 residues. The V and J ends lost 8 bases and 0 bases respectively, with 12 bases between them. The germline V gene encodes CDR1 KGHSH and CDR2 LQKENI. The CDR3, as DNA: TGTGCCAGCGCGGTTGGCGGGAGCACAGATACGCAGTATTTT. Its translation is CASAVGGSTDTQYF.